What follows are 12 T cell receptor beta chains derived from one specimen sequenced in a study of blood T cell repertoires in COVID-19. TCRdb keeps only in-frame clones here, not all; method: immunoSEQ multiplex PCR. The sample shows approximately 150,000 clones, approximately 88% of them seen only once. Sequences were obtained from peripheral blood. The source is a human donor in a cohort sampled during active COVID-19.

J is TRBJ1-2 and V is TRBV6-5; D may be TRBD1 (6 bases). The ends were cut back, 7 bases at V and 8 bases at J, with 17 bases in the middle. The CDR3 has 13 amino acids. The germline CDR1 and CDR2 sequences are MNHEY and SVGAGI. The CDR3 sequence: CASTPDGGSGYTF. DNA of the CDR3: TGTGCCAGCACCCCCGATGGGGGCAGCGGCTACACCTTC.

The J gene is TRBJ2-1, the V gene TRBV18; D might be TRBD1 (5 bases). The V gene's germline CDR1 is KGHSH and CDR2 LQKENI. The CDR3 extends over 16 amino acids. Trimming took 3 bases from V and 7 from J, leaving 19 bases between them. The CDR3 nucleotides read TGTGCCAGCTCACCCAGTCATTCAGGGCTAGTAAATGAGCAGTTCTTC. This encodes CASSPSHSGLVNEQFF.

The V gene is TRBV5-6, the J gene TRBJ2-2; 7 nucleotides line up with TRBD1. J lost 5 bases, V lost 7 bases, and 8 bases had no gene match. The germline CDR1 and CDR2 sequences are SGHDT and YYEEEE. There are 14 residues in the CDR3. The CDR3 reads CASVLQGWTGELFF. Here the CDR3 DNA reads TGTGCCAGCGTTTTACAGGGGTGGACCGGGGAGCTGTTTTTT.

This clone was counted once. The chain is built from TRBV11-2 and TRBJ2-7, with 12 bases lining up with TRBD2. Germline loops: CDR1 SGHAT, CDR2 FQNNGV. The CDR3 consists of 15 residues. The junction had 1 base not matched to a gene; V was cut back by 2 bases and J by 2 bases. The CDR3 loop reads CASSLLAGGTYEQYF. DNA of the CDR3: TGTGCCAGCAGCTTACTAGCGGGGGGGACCTACGAGCAGTACTTC.

The count of this clone is one. The chain uses TRBV5-6 and TRBJ1-5, with D possibly TRBD1 on 6 matching bases. This CDR3 contains 14 residues. Germline CDR1 and CDR2: SGHDT and YYEEEE. V lost 2 bases to trimming and J lost 2 bases, with 8 bases between them. CDR3 sequence: CASSFKGGNQPQHF. The DNA for the CDR3 is TGTGCCAGCAGCTTCAAGGGGGGCAATCAGCCCCAGCATTTT.

The chain is built from TRBV9 and TRBJ2-3; D might be TRBD2 (5 bases). The CDR3 extends over 13 amino acids. From germline, CDR1 is SGDLS and CDR2 YYNGEE. V lost 4 bases and J lost 6, with 12 bases in between. The CDR3 DNA reads TGTGCCAGCAGCCCTAGCAGGCTGGATACGCAGTATTTT. Amino acids: CASSPSRLDTQYF.

The chain uses TRBV28 and TRBJ1-1, with TRBD1 matching over 8 bases. Trimming removed 3 bases from V and 2 bases from J; junction bases left unmatched: 2. Looked up from germline, CDR1 is MDHEN and CDR2 is SYDVKM. This CDR3 comprises 14 residues. The CDR3 spells CASSFGTGNTEAFF. In DNA, the CDR3 is TGTGCCAGCAGTTTTGGGACAGGAAACACTGAAGCTTTCTTT.

The chain recombines TRBV9 with TRBJ2-1, with 11 bases lining up with TRBD1. Germline loops: CDR1 SGDLS, CDR2 YYNGEE. The trim removed 4 bases at V and 4 bases at J, leaving 7 bases unmatched. The CDR3 extends over 16 amino acids. The CDR3 sequence: CASSPSGTGGYNEQFF. CDR3 in DNA: TGTGCCAGCAGCCCCTCCGGGACAGGGGGTTACAATGAGCAGTTCTTC.

Turning to this clone: This sample includes further DNA sequences coding for the same CDR3. This chain links TRBV28 with TRBJ2-2, with D possibly matching TRBD1 (5 bases). CDR1 is MDHEN and CDR2 is SYDVKM in the germline V gene. Trimming took 6 bases from V and 5 from J, leaving 10 bases between them. The CDR3 length is 13 residues. The CDR3 nucleotides read TGTGCCAGCAGGCCAGGGCGGACCGGGGAGCTGTTTTTT. Translated, it gives CASRPGRTGELFF.

This chain joins TRBV7-3 and TRBJ2-3, with D possibly being TRBD2 (6 bases). Trimming shortened V by 4 bases and J by 1 base, and 9 bases separated the two germline ends. This CDR3 contains 14 residues. Per germline, CDR1 SGHTA and CDR2 FQGTGA. Here the CDR3 reads CASSSSGGTDTQYF. The DNA for the CDR3 is TGTGCCAGCAGCTCCTCGGGGGGCACAGATACGCAGTATTTT.

This clone was seen repeatedly, ten times or more. The gene calls are TRBV6-6 and TRBJ2-1, with D perhaps matching TRBD1 or TRBD2 (7 bases each). The V gene's germline CDR1 is MNHNY and CDR2 SVGAGI (reference sequence). V lost 6 bases and J lost 2, with 17 bases in between. This CDR3 spans 16 amino acids. Here the CDR3 DNA reads TGTGCCAGCAGCCGAGGGGGCGGGAGTGCCTACAATGAGCAGTTCTTC. Translating gives CASSRGGGSAYNEQFF.

This rearrangement joins TRBV9 to TRBJ1-2; a possible D gene is TRBD1 (5 bases). This CDR3 has 19 amino acids. Germline V gene data show CDR1 as SGDLS and CDR2 as YYNGEE. Trimming removed 0 bases from V and 4 bases from J, with 25 bases in between. The CDR3 reads CASSVDVSGRLNLGYGYTF. CDR3 bases: TGTGCCAGCAGCGTAGACGTTTCAGGGCGGTTGAACTTGGGCTATGGCTACACCTTC. Full variable domain (remainder filled in from reference TRBV9 and TRBJ1-2): DSGVTQTPKHLITATGQRVTLRCSPRSGDLSVYWYQQSLDQGLQFLIQYYNGEERAKGNILERFSAQQFPDLHSELNLSSLELGDSALYFCASSVDVSGRLNLGYGYTFGSGTRLTVV.